This T cell receptor (beta chain) is drawn from a study of shared clonotypes between healthy human individuals. Clones were read by immunoSEQ multiplex PCR, and TCRdb kept only the in-frame ones, dropping some. The repertoire has millions of clones, about 92% of them found once; the top ten carry roughly 1.7%. The V and J ends lost 4 bases and 9 bases respectively, with 4 bases between them. Germline values: CDR1 SQVTM, CDR2 ANQGSEA. This CDR3 contains 9 residues. Naive CD8 populations comprised CD45RO-negative cells positively selected for CCR7, excluding terminally differentiated effector memory CD45RA+ cells. As to this clone: Distinct nucleotide sequences in the sample also encode this CDR3.

The genes are TRBV29-1 and TRBJ2-1; D call uncertain. The receptor's source is a man aged 18-30 years in good health. Some clones in this sample may be carry-over from other donors' samples. The sample taken for sequencing was naive CD8+ T cells from PBMCs. CDR3 sequence: CSVGSEQFF. The CDR3 nucleotides read TGCAGCGTTGGAAGTGAGCAGTTCTTC.